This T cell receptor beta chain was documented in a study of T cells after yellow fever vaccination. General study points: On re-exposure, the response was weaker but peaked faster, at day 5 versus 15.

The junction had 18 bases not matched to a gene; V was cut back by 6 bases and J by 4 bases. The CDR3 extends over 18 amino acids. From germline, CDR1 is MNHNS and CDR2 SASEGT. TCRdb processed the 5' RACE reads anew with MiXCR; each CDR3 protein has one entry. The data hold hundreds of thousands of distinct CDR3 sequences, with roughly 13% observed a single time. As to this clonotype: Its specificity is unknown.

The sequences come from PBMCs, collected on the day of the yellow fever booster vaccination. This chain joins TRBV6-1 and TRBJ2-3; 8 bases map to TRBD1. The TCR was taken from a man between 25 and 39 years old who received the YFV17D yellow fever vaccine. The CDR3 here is CASRQASSRGHDPDTQYF. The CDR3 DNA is TGTGCCAGCAGACAAGCCTCCTCCAGGGGGCACGACCCAGATACGCAGTATTTT.